A single sample is the source of the 20 T cell receptor beta chains below, sequenced in a study of CD8 T cells in ankylosing spondylitis. TCRdb processed the 5' RACE reads anew with MiXCR; each CDR3 protein has one entry. The sample includes 200,000 to 250,000 distinct CDR3 sequences, around 11% of them seen just once. Sequencing was performed on blood, either unsorted or a sorted T cell fraction (not recorded which). These receptors originate from a male donor with ankylosing spondylitis or in good health (not recorded which).

This clonotype was counted many times. The chain combines TRBV12-3 or TRBV12-4 with TRBJ2-4, with D unresolved. V was cut by 0 bases and J by 10 bases, with 4 bases left in between. There are 11 residues in the CDR3. For the CDR3, the DNA is TGTGCCAGCAGTTTAGCTGGGATTCAGTACTTC. Its protein is CASSLAGIQYF.

In its sample, this clonotype was seen many times. V usage is TRBV12-3 or TRBV12-4 and J usage is TRBJ1-5; 11 bases map to TRBD1. This CDR3 is 15 amino acids long. Trimming removed 1 base from V and 5 bases from J; junction bases left unmatched: 1. CDR3 amino acids: CASSLGTGGDQPQHF. CDR3 nucleotide sequence: TGTGCCAGCAGTTTAGGGACAGGGGGCGATCAGCCCCAGCATTTT.

This clonotype has a count of ten or more. The V and J genes are TRBV5-1 and TRBJ2-4; 10 bases map to TRBD1. The V gene's germline CDR1 is SGHRS and CDR2 YFSETQ. The length of the CDR3 is 16 residues. V shed 3 bases and J 0 bases; nucleotides not matched to a gene: 3. The CDR3 spells CASSWTGGLAKNIQYF. The CDR3 nucleotides are TGCGCCAGCAGCTGGACAGGGGGATTAGCCAAAAACATTCAGTACTTC.

This clonotype appeared a few times. CDR3 bases: TGTGCCAGCAGCTTAGCCGGCCCCGAGCAGTACTTC. This codes for CASSLAGPEQYF. The chain has TRBV7-8 and TRBJ2-7; D not resolved. Germline V lookup: CDR1 SGHVS, CDR2 FQNEAQ. The CDR3 has 12 amino acids. V was trimmed by 0 bases and J by 6 bases, leaving 6 bases between them. Variable domain in full (rest from reference TRBV7-8 and TRBJ2-7): GAGVSQSPRYKVAKRGQDVALRCDPISGHVSLFWYQQALGQGPEFLTYFQNEAQLDKSGLPSDRFFAERPEGSVSTLKIQRTQQEDSAVYLCASSLAGPEQYFGPGTRLTVT.

This clonotype has only a few counts. It is unclear where the CDR3 begins or ends on the DNA, so no DNA is shown, and the CDR3 is as TCRdb lists it. The chain joins TRBV12-3 or TRBV12-4 to TRBJ2-7. The CDR3 length is 14 residues, termini included. CDR3 amino acids: CASSSSRRRYEQYF.

The sample holds many counts of this clonotype. The chain combines TRBV29-1 with TRBJ2-1; D is unclear. The CDR3 has 11 residues. V lost 7 bases and J 8 bases, leaving 12 bases between the germline ends. Germline CDR1 and CDR2: SQVTM and ANQGSEA. CDR3 in amino acids: CSASSGDEQFF. The CDR3 bases are TGCAGCGCCTCGTCCGGCGATGAGCAGTTCTTC.

The chain has TRBV7-9 and TRBJ2-7; D not resolved. The germline V gene encodes CDR1 SEHNR and CDR2 FQNEAQ (reference sequence). The V and J ends lost 10 bases and 2 bases respectively, with 15 bases between them. CDR3 length: 13 residues. DNA of the CDR3: TGTGCCACCCGGGCTGCTGCCACCTACGAGCAGTACTTC. Translation gives CATRAAATYEQYF.

This clonotype appeared many times. The chain employs TRBV6-1 and TRBJ2-3; D gene ambiguous. CDR3 length: 14 residues. V dropped 6 bases and J dropped 6 bases, with 16 bases sitting between them. Germline assignment: CDR1 MNHNS and CDR2 SASEGT. CDR3 sequence: CASRLYGWSDTQYF. The CDR3 DNA follows: TGTGCCAGCAGGCTTTATGGGTGGTCTGATACGCAGTATTTT.

This clonotype was counted a few times. V is TRBV4-1 and J is TRBJ2-6; the D gene is possibly TRBD2 (6 bases). The CDR3 has 18 amino acids. V was clipped by 1 base and J by 0 bases, with 13 bases between them. Germline CDR1 MGHRA, CDR2 YSYEKL. The CDR3 DNA is TGCGCCAGCAGCCAAGGCTGGATGGAGGGCTCTGGGGCCAACGTCCTGACTTTC. Amino acid sequence: CASSQGWMEGSGANVLTF.

This rearrangement joins TRBV6-1 to TRBJ1-3, with unresolved D. Germline assignment: CDR1 MNHNS and CDR2 SASEGT. This CDR3 has 17 amino acids. V lost 5 bases, J lost 0 bases, and 17 bases lay in between. CDR3 loop: CASSSYRATLSGNTIYF. CDR3 DNA sequence: TGTGCCAGCAGTAGCTACCGGGCCACACTCTCTGGAAACACCATATATTTT.

This clonotype came up many times. The rearrangement links TRBV20-1 to TRBJ1-1; TRBD1 aligns across 10 bases. This CDR3 is built from 13 residues. Unmatched junction bases numbered 2, after V lost 3 bases and J lost 4 bases. Looked up from germline, CDR1 is DFQATT and CDR2 is SNEGSKA (reference sequence). CDR3: CSASRTGGTEAFF. In nucleotides, the CDR3 is TGCAGTGCTAGTAGGACAGGGGGCACTGAAGCTTTCTTT.

V gene TRBV7-2 combines with J gene TRBJ2-3, with D perhaps TRBD1 (5 bases). CDR1 and CDR2 from the germline V gene are SGHTA and FQGNSA. The CDR3 extends over 13 amino acids. V was clipped by 3 bases and J by 6 bases, with 10 bases between them. CDR3 bases: TGTGCCAGCAGCTTCAAGGGGCAGGATACGCAGTATTTT. It translates to CASSFKGQDTQYF.

This clonotype has more than one count but fewer than ten. The chain couples TRBV7-9 to TRBJ2-7; a possible D gene is TRBD2 (6 bases). Trimming removed 5 bases at V and 0 bases at J, with 14 bases between. Germline V gene data show CDR1 as SEHNR and CDR2 as FQNEAQ (reference sequence). CDR3 length: 15 residues. CDR3 coding DNA: TGTGCCAGCAGCCACGGTGGGGGGAGCTCCTACGAGCAGTACTTC. Its translation: CASSHGGGSSYEQYF.

In its sample, this clonotype was seen a few times. The J gene is TRBJ2-5, the V gene TRBV7-2, with TRBD2 identical over 10 bases. From germline, CDR1 is SGHTA and CDR2 FQGNSA. The CDR3 is 15 amino acids. The V segment lost 4 bases and the J segment 2 bases; nucleotides outside the gene matches: 4. This CDR3 reads CASSSLSGRQETQYF. CDR3 sequence (DNA): TGTGCCAGCAGCTCCCTTAGCGGGAGGCAAGAGACCCAGTACTTC.

Many counts were recorded for this clonotype. V and J are TRBV20-1 and TRBJ2-7; D remains unclear. V lost 0 bases to trimming and J lost 5 bases, with 2 bases between them. CDR3 length: 10 amino acids. CDR1 is DFQATT, CDR2 SNEGSKA, per germline (reference sequence). Written as DNA, the CDR3 is TGCAGTGCTAGAGATCACGAGCAGTACTTC. Protein product: CSARDHEQYF.

This clonotype was seen ten or more times. The gene calls are TRBV20-1 and TRBJ2-7; 8 bases are shared with TRBD1. The germline V gene has CDR1 DFQATT and CDR2 SNEGSKA (reference sequence). The trim removed 3 bases at V and 2 bases at J, leaving 12 bases unmatched. This CDR3 contains 16 residues. This CDR3 reads CSASGVPDRVPYEQYF. The CDR3 bases are TGCAGTGCTAGTGGGGTTCCGGACAGGGTTCCCTACGAGCAGTACTTC.

Many counts were recorded for this clonotype. The rearrangement links TRBV5-1 to TRBJ1-1; weak D call: TRBD1 (5 bases). Trimming pared 4 bases from V and 1 base from J, leaving 8 bases between. CDR3 size: 13 residues. The germline CDR1 and CDR2 sequences are SGHRS and YFSETQ. The CDR3 DNA follows: TGCGCCAGCAGCCCGACAGCGAACACTGAAGCTTTCTTT. Encoded protein: CASSPTANTEAFF. Filled out from reference TRBV5-1 and TRBJ1-1, the complete variable domain reads KAGVTQTPRYLIKTRGQQVTLSCSPISGHRSVSWYQQTPGQGLQFLFEYFSETQRNKGNFPGRFSGRQFSNSRSEMNVSTLELGDSALYLCASSPTANTEAFFGQGTRLTVV.

This clonotype was counted ten times or more. The chain is built from TRBV29-1 and TRBJ2-1; the D gene is possibly TRBD2 (7 bases). Trimming cost V 3 bases and J 10 bases, with 16 bases left between them. This CDR3 region has 13 residues. CDR1 SQVTM and CDR2 ANQGSEA come from the germline V gene. The CDR3 coding sequence is TGCAGCGTTGAGCTGGGAGGGGGATTGGAGCAGTTCTTC. Protein product: CSVELGGGLEQFF.

There are many counts of this clonotype. V is TRBV5-1 and J is TRBJ2-6; no clear D gene. CDR1 and CDR2 from the germline V gene are SGHRS and YFSETQ. V was pared by 1 base and J by 0 bases, with 5 bases between. CDR3 size: 15 residues. The CDR3 DNA is TGCGCCAGCAGCTTGCCCCGCTCTGGGGCCAACGTCCTGACTTTC. Amino acids: CASSLPRSGANVLTF.

The CDR3 sequence is CASSEHDRSHEQYF. The CDR3 nucleotides are TGTGCCAGCAGTGAACACGACAGGTCCCACGAGCAGTACTTC. The chain combines TRBV6-1 with TRBJ2-7; possibly TRBD1 for D (6 bases). Germline V gene sequence: CDR1 MNHNS, CDR2 SASEGT. Trimming left V 2 bases short and J 5 bases short, with 13 bases between. The CDR3 contains 14 residues.